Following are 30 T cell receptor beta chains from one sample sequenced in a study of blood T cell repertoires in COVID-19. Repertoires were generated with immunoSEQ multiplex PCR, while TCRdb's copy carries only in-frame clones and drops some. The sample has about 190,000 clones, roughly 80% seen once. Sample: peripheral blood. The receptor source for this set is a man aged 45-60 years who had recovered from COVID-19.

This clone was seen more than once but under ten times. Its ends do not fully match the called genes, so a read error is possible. The CDR3 region has the DNA TGTGCCAGCAGTGAATTAGCGGTCGCGGTGTTT. The encoded protein is CASSELAVAVF. J is TRBJ2-3 and V is TRBV6-1, with a tentative D call TRBD2 (6 bases). Per germline, CDR1 MNHNS and CDR2 SASEGT. The CDR3 spans 11 residues.

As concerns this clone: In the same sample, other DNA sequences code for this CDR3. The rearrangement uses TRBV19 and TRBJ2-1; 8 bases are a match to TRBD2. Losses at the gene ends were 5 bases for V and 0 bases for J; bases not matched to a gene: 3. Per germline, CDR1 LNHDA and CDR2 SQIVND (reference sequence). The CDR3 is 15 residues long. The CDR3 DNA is TGTGCCAGTAGTTCTCTAGCGGGCTCCTACAATGAGCAGTTCTTC. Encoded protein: CASSSLAGSYNEQFF. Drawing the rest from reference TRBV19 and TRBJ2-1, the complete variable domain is DGGITQSPKYLFRKEGQNVTLSCEQNLNHDAMYWYRQDPGQGLRLIYYSQIVNDFQKGDIAEGYSVSREKKESFPLTVTSAQKNPTAFYLCASSSLAGSYNEQFFGPGTRLTVL.

This CDR3 reads CATSRDGGSGDEQYF. The CDR3 nucleotides are TGTGCCACCAGCAGAGATGGAGGGAGTGGGGACGAGCAGTACTTC. The V gene is TRBV15, the J gene TRBJ2-7; D perhaps matches TRBD2 (6 bases). This CDR3 has 15 residues. The V and J ends lost 0 bases and 5 bases respectively, with 14 bases between them. The germline CDR1 and CDR2 sequences are LNHNV and YYDKDF (reference sequence).

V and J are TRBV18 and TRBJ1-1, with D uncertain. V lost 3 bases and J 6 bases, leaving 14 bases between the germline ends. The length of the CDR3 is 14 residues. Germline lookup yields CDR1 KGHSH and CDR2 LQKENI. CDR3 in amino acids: CASSPLDGEAEAFF. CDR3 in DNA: TGTGCCAGCTCACCGCTCGACGGGGAGGCTGAAGCTTTCTTT. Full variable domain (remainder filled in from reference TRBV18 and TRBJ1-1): NAGVMQNPRHLVRRRGQEARLRCSPMKGHSHVYWYRQLPEEGLKFMVYLQKENIIDESGMPKERFSAEFPKEGPSILRIQQVVRGDSAAYFCASSPLDGEAEAFFGQGTRLTVV.

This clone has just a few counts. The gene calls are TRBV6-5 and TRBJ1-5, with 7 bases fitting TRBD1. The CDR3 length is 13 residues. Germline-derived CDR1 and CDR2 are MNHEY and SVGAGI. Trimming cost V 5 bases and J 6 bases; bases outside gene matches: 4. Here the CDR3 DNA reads TGTGCCAGCAGTACAGGGGCACGTCAGCCCCAGCATTTT. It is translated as CASSTGARQPQHF.

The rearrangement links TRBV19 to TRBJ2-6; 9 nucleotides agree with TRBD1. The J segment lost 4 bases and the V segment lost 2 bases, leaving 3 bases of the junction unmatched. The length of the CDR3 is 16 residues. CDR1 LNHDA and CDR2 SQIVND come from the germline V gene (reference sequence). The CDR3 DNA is TGTGCCAGTAGTATACCACAGGGGGCCGGGGCCAACGTCCTGACTTTC. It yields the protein CASSIPQGAGANVLTF.

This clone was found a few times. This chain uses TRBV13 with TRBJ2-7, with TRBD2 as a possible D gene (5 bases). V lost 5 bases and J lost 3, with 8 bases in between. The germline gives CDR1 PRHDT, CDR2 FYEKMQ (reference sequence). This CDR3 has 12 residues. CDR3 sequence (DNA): TGTGCCAGCAGCCGGGGAAGCTACGAGCAGTACTTC. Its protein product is CASSRGSYEQYF. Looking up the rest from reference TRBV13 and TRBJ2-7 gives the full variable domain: AAGVIQSPRHLIKEKRETATLKCYPIPRHDTVYWYQQGPGQDPQFLISFYEKMQSDKGSIPDRFSAQQFSDYHSELNMSSLELGDSALYFCASSRGSYEQYFGPGTRLTVT.

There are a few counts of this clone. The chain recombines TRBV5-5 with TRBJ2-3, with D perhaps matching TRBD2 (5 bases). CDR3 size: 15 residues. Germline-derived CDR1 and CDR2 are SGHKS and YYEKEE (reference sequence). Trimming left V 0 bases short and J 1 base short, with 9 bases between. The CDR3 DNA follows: TGTGCCAGCAGCTTGGTGGCTAGCCGCACAGATACGCAGTATTTT. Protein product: CASSLVASRTDTQYF.

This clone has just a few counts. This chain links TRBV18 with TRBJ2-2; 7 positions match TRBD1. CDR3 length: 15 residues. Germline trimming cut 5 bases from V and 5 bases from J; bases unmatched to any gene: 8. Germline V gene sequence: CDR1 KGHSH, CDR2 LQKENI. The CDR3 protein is CASSRTGEGTGELFF. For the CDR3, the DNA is TGTGCCAGCTCAAGGACAGGCGAGGGAACCGGGGAGCTGTTTTTT.

The CDR3 DNA reads TGTGCCAGCAGCTTAACCCTAGCGGGAGGAGGGGTTGAGCAGTTCTTC. This codes for CASSLTLAGGGVEQFF. V is TRBV7-3 and J is TRBJ2-1; TRBD2 aligns across 11 bases. The junction had 7 bases not matched to a gene; V was cut back by 0 bases and J by 9 bases. The CDR3 loop spans 16 amino acids. Per germline, CDR1 SGHTA and CDR2 FQGTGA.

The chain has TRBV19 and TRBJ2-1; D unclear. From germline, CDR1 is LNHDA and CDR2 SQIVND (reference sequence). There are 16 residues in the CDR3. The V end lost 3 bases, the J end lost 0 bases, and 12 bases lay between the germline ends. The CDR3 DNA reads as TGTGCCAGTAGTATTGCGGCAACCCTCTCCTACAATGAGCAGTTCTTC. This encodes CASSIAATLSYNEQFF.

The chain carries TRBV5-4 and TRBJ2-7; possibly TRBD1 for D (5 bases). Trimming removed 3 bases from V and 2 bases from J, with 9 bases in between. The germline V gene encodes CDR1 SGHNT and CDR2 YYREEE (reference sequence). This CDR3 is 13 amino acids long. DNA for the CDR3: TGTGCCAGCAGCTCGACAGCGACCTACGAGCAGTACTTC. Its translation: CASSSTATYEQYF.

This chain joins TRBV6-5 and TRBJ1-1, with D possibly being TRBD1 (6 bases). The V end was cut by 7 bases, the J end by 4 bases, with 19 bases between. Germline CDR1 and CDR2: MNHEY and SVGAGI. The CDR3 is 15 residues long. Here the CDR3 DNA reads TGTGCCAGCACTTTACAGGGAGGGTCGTTCACTGAAGCTTTCTTT. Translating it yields CASTLQGGSFTEAFF.

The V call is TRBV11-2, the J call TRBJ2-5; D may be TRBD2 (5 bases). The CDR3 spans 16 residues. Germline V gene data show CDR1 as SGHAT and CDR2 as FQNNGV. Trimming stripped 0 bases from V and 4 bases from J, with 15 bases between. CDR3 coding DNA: TGTGCCAGCAGCTTAGATTTACTCGGGGTTGGAGAGACCCAGTACTTC. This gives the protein CASSLDLLGVGETQYF.

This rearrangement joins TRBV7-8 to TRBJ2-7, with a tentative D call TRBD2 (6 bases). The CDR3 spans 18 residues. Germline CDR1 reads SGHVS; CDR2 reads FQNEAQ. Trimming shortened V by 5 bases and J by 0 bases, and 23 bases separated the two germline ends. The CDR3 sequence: CASSANTVGLAISYEQYF. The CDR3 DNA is TGTGCCAGCAGCGCCAATACCGTCGGGCTAGCGATCTCCTACGAGCAGTACTTC.

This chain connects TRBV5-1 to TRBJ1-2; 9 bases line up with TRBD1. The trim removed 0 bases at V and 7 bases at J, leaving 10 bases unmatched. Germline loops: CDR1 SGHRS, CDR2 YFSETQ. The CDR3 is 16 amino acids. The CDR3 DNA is TGCGCCAGCAGCTTGGAGGGAGGCGGGACAGGGATTGGCTACACCTTC. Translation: CASSLEGGGTGIGYTF.

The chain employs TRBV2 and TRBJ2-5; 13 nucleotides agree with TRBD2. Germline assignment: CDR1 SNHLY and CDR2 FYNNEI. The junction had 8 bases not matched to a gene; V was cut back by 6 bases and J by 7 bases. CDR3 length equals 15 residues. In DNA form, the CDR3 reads TGTGCCAGCAGGCTGGGACTAGCGGGAAGGGGGACCCAGTACTTC. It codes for CASRLGLAGRGTQYF. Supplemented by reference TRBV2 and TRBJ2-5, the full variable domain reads EPEVTQTPSHQVTQMGQEVILRCVPISNHLYFYWYRQILGQKVEFLVSFYNNEISEKSEIFDDQFSVERPDGSNFTLKIRSTKLEDSAMYFCASRLGLAGRGTQYFGPGTRLLVL.

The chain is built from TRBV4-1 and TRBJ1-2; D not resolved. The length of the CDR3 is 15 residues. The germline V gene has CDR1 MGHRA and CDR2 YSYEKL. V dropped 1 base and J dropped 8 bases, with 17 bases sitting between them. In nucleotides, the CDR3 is TGCGCCAGCAGCCAAGGCTTAGTAGGCCAGCGCGGCTACACCTTC. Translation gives CASSQGLVGQRGYTF.

The CDR3 DNA reads TGTGCCAGCAGAGCCGGACAGGGGGCGGACAATGAGCAGTTCTTC. It is translated as CASRAGQGADNEQFF. The genes are TRBV27 and TRBJ2-1; 11 bases map to TRBD1. J lost 5 bases, V lost 6 bases, and 6 bases had no gene match. The CDR3 extends over 15 amino acids. Germline values: CDR1 MNHEY, CDR2 SMNVEV (reference sequence).

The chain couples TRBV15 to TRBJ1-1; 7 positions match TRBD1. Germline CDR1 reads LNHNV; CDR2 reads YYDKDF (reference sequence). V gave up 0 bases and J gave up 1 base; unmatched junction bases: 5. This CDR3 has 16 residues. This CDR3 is CATSRELGQENTEAFF. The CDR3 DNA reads TGTGCCACCAGCAGAGAATTAGGACAGGAGAACACTGAAGCTTTCTTT.

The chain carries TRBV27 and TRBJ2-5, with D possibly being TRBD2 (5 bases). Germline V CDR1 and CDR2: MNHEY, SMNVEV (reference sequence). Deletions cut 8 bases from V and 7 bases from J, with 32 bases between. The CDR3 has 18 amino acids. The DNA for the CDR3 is TGTGCCAGCGGATCCGATTTACTAGTAAAGGGCTGGGTGGGGACCCAGTACTTC. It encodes CASGSDLLVKGWVGTQYF.

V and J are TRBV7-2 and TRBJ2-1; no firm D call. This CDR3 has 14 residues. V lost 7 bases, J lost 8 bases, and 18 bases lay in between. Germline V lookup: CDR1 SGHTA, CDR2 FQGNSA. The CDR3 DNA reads TGTGCCAGCACCCCAGAGGCTAGTTCACATGAGCAGTTCTTC. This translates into CASTPEASSHEQFF.

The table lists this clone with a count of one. CDR3 residues: CASRPAGGLENSPLHF. The CDR3 nucleotides are TGTGCCAGCAGACCCGCGGGAGGGTTGGAGAATTCACCCCTCCACTTT. The J gene is TRBJ1-6, the V gene TRBV28; D is unclear. Germline V gene data show CDR1 as MDHEN and CDR2 as SYDVKM. The V gene lost 6 bases and the J gene lost 7 bases, with 19 bases spanning the gap. CDR3 length: 16 amino acids.

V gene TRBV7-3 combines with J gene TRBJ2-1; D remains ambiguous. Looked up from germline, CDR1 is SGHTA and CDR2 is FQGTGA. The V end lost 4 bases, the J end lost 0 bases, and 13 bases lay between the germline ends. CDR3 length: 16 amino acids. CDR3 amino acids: CASSSTASSSYNEQFF. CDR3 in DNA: TGTGCCAGCAGCTCAACAGCCTCTAGCTCCTACAATGAGCAGTTCTTC.

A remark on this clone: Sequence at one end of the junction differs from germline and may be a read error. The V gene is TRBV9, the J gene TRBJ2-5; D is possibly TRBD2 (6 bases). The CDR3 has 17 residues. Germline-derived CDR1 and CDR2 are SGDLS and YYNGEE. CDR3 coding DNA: TGTGCCAGCAGCGCCTCCCCGGGCGGGACGTTACAAGAGGCCCAGTACTTC. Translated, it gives CASSASPGGTLQEAQYF.

CDR3 DNA: TGTGCCAGCAGCTTAGGGCAGGGTTCGAGAAGAAAGTACCAAGAGACCCAGTACTTC. Its protein is CASSLGQGSRRKYQETQYF. The chain joins TRBV11-2 to TRBJ2-5; D may be TRBD1 (5 bases). The V and J ends lost 1 base and 0 bases respectively, with 21 bases between them. Germline loops: CDR1 SGHAT, CDR2 FQNNGV. CDR3 length: 19 amino acids.

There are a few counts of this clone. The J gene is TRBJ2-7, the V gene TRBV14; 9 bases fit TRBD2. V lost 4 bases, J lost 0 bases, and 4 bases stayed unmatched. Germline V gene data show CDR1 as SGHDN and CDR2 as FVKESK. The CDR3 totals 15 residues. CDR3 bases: TGTGCCAGCAGCCTACTAGCGGGCAGCTCCTACGAGCAGTACTTC. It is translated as CASSLLAGSSYEQYF. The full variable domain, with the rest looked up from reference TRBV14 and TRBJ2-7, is EAGVTQFPSHSVIEKGQTVTLRCDPISGHDNLYWYRRVMGKEIKFLLHFVKESKQDESGMPNNRFLAERTGGTYSTLKVQPAELEDSGVYFCASSLLAGSSYEQYFGPGTRLTVT.

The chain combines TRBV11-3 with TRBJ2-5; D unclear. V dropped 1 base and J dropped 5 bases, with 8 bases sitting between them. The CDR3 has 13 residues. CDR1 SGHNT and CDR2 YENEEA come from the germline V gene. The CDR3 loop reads CASSLVPAETQYF. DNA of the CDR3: TGTGCCAGCAGCTTAGTTCCTGCGGAGACCCAGTACTTC.

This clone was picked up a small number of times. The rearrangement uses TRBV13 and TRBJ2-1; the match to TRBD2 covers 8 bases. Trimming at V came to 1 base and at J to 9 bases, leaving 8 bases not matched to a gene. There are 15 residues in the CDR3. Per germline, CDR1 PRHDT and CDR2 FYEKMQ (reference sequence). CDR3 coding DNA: TGTGCCAGCAGCTTAGCGGAGCGGGAGTTTGGTGAGCAGTTCTTC. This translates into CASSLAEREFGEQFF.

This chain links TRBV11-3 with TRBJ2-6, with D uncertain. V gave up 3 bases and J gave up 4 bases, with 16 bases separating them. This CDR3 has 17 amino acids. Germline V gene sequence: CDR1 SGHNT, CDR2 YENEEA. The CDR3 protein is CASSLPPPRCGANVLTF. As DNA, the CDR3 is TGTGCCAGCAGCTTGCCCCCACCACGGTGCGGGGCCAACGTCCTGACTTTC.